The T cell receptor (beta chain) described here comes from a study of blood T cell repertoires in COVID-19. In the original processing: Amplification from reference gene primers served as the basis for estimated nucleated cell counts. Some clones are missing from TCRdb's copy, which holds only in-frame ones; the method was immunoSEQ multiplex PCR. That table supplies the V and J calls and clone size; D and trimming were determined from the DNA. Altogether 150,000 or so clones are present, roughly nine tenths being singletons, with the ten largest covering 10% to 15%. One Seattle source followed patients from active infection through their disease course. The sequenced sample consisted of peripheral blood. This receptor was obtained from a man in his late teens or twenties with COVID-19, enrolled during active disease.

CDR3 bases: TGCGCCAGCAGCTTGGACCCAACGACTAGCGGGAGCAATCCAGATACGCAGTATTTT. This codes for CASSLDPTTSGSNPDTQYF. The rearrangement joins TRBV5-1 to TRBJ2-3, with TRBD2 matching over 12 bases. V lost 0 bases to trimming and J lost 4 bases; unmatched junction nucleotides: 12. There are 19 residues in the CDR3. CDR1 is SGHRS and CDR2 is YFSETQ in the germline V gene.